The source of this T cell receptor beta chain is a study of T-cell memory formation after mild COVID-19. Study as a whole: Among the donors, TCR clusters were largely specific to each donor. Study-level points and caveats: Later expanders leaned CD4+, whereas day 15 to 85 contracting clones were balanced CD4/CD8. Whether day 37 second-wave clones are SARS-CoV-2-specific was not confirmed. Contracting CD4+ clones sat mainly in CM and EM; CD8+ in EMRA.

A few counts support this clonotype. The antigen remains undetermined. TCRdb independently ran MiXCR on the 5' RACE reads; one entry per CDR3 protein. Of 200,000 to 250,000 distinct CDR3 sequences listed, around a tenth are singletons. Germline CDR1 SGHVS, CDR2 FNYEAQ. Trimming shortened V by 5 bases and J by 4 bases, and 17 bases separated the two germline ends. The CDR3 consists of 16 residues. V usage is TRBV7-6 and J usage is TRBJ2-2; perhaps TRBD1 as D (7 bases). Sequences were obtained from PBMCs or a T cell subset sorted from them (not recorded which). This clonotype originated in a young man who had mild COVID-19 (a few samples of this study predate the infection). Cell type and time point are not known. CDR3 sequence reads: CASSPSSGGLTGELFF. DNA of the CDR3: TGTGCCAGCAGCCCAAGCTCAGGGGGGCTCACCGGGGAGCTGTTTTTT.